This TCR beta chain was identified in a study of blood T cell repertoires in COVID-19. Across the study: Both acute and convalescent COVID-19 samples were obtained from the United States, Italy and Spain. Sample material is recorded as cDNA or gDNA derived from T cells, B-cell-depleted T cells, or PBMCs.

Losses at the gene ends were 11 bases for V and 5 bases for J; bases not matched to a gene: 7. The CDR3 runs to 15 residues. Germline V lookup: CDR1 SEHNR, CDR2 FQNEAQ (reference sequence). Source study methods: Reference gene primer amplification gave estimated nucleated cell counts. Using immunoSEQ multiplex PCR, the repertoire was profiled, and TCRdb retains in-frame clones only, with some absent. The V and J calls and clone size were taken over from that table, and D and trimming were inferred from the DNA. The table includes about 150,000 clones, over 70% detected once. A COVID-19 case had been met by exposed participants during the 2 weeks before study entry.

Sequencing was carried out using PBMCs or T cells enriched from blood (not recorded which). This chain connects TRBV7-9 to TRBJ1-6; 12 bases fit TRBD1. The sequence came from a man between 65 and 79 years old who had been exposed to COVID-19. The CDR3 here is CAGGTGGSNNSPLHF. The CDR3, as DNA: TGTGCCGGGGGGACAGGGGGCTCTAATAATTCACCCCTCCACTTT.